This T cell receptor beta chain was recovered during a study of regulatory and conventional T cells in RAG deficiency. General observations from the study: Patient subsets had shorter CDR3s; Omenn Treg-Tconv overlap exceeded 80%.

On this clone itself: Its antigen is not known.

Trimming took 5 bases from V and 10 from J; bases not matched to a gene: 11. This CDR3 has 15 residues. CDR1 is SGHAT, CDR2 FQDESV, per germline (reference sequence). Regulatory T cells were sorted from blood as CD4+ CD25-high CD127-low cells. Sequencing used immunoSEQ multiplex PCR; TCRdb keeps in-frame clones, though not all of them. The table lists tens of thousands of clones, 75% to 95% of them singletons, with 0.82% in the top ten. In addition, the sample was reused for a study of regulatory T cells. That paper adds: Amplification used 52 TRBV primers and 13 TRBJ primers. Patient repertoires had restricted TRB V-J pairs and skewed V and J usage, most in Tregs.

This receptor was obtained from a human donor in good health. Source material: Tregs sorted from blood. The rearrangement joins TRBV11-1 to TRBJ1-4; 9 nucleotides match TRBD1. CDR3 nucleotide sequence: TGTGCCAGCAGCCTTAACCGGGACAGGGCGGCAAAACTGTTTTTT. Amino acid sequence: CASSLNRDRAAKLFF.